The 19 T cell receptor beta chains listed next were all sequenced from one sample in a study of regulatory T cells in long-lasting Graves disease. Time point specified: persistent/refractory GD, antithyroid drugs over 5 years with positive TRAb. Isolated PBMC RNA provided the starting material for the TCR library. TCR beta libraries were built with iRepertoire HTBI primers and Arm-PCR of CDR3 regions. Via MiXCR, TCRdb re-called the multiplex PCR reads, giving one row per CDR3 protein. The sample contains roughly 500,000 distinct CDR3 sequences, about 20% of which appear only once. Sequences were derived from peripheral blood mononuclear cells (PBMCs), sampled when the disease was refractory, from a patient treated with antithyroid drugs. All receptors derive from a female donor with Graves disease.

V usage is TRBV11-2 and J usage is TRBJ1-2; tentative D call: TRBD1 (6 bases). Between the trimmed V and J ends, which lost 3 bases and 2 bases, there was a span of 25 bases. Germline lookup yields CDR1 SGHAT and CDR2 FQNNGV. The CDR3 has 19 residues. CDR3 bases: TGTGCCAGCAGCTTTGACAGGCCGCGGGCAGCCCATAAAAACTATGGCTACACCTTC. Translating it yields CASSFDRPRAAHKNYGYTF.

This clonotype came up many times. This chain links TRBV3-1 with TRBJ1-1; tentative D call: TRBD1 (5 bases). V was clipped by 4 bases and J by 4 bases, with 13 bases between them. The CDR3 runs to 14 residues. In germline, CDR1 is LGHDT, CDR2 YNNKEL (reference sequence). The CDR3 reads CASSPSLGGTEAFF. The CDR3 region has the DNA TGTGCCAGCAGCCCGTCCCTCGGGGGCACTGAAGCTTTCTTT.

A word on this clonotype: A much larger clone sits a single nucleotide away, making a read error possible. The missing conserved phenylalanine or tryptophan at the end of this CDR3 makes a read error likely. V and J are TRBV12-3 or TRBV12-4 and TRBJ2-7; the D gene could be TRBD1 or TRBD2 (6 bases each). V lost 8 bases and J 6 bases, leaving 14 bases between the germline ends. CDR3 length: 12 amino acids. CDR3 sequence reads: CASSGGRREQYS. The CDR3 coding sequence is TGTGCCAGCTCTGGGGGGCGGCGCGAGCAGTACTCC.

The chain employs TRBV19 and TRBJ1-5; D call uncertain. The CDR3 covers 14 residues. V shed 4 bases and J shed 4 bases, with 11 bases lying between them. Germline values: CDR1 LNHDA, CDR2 SQIVND (reference sequence). CDR3 protein: CASSTAHDNQPQHF. CDR3 sequence (DNA): TGTGCCAGTAGTACCGCCCACGATAATCAGCCCCAGCATTTT.

This clonotype has a count of ten or more. One end of the junction is discordant with germline, which a read error may explain. J is TRBJ2-2 and V is TRBV6-4; D remains unclear. Germline-derived CDR1 and CDR2 are MRHNA and SNTAGT. The CDR3 runs to 14 residues. CDR3 amino acids: CASSYSPSTGELFF. CDR3 bases: TGTGCCAGCAGTTACTCTCCGAGCACCGGGGAGCTGTTTTTT.

The sample holds many counts of this clonotype. J is TRBJ2-1 and V is TRBV28, with 11 positions matching TRBD2. The CDR3 loop spans 14 amino acids. CDR1 MDHEN and CDR2 SYDVKM come from the germline V gene. V was pared by 4 bases and J by 5 bases, with 1 base of the junction left unmatched. The CDR3 sequence is CASSSTSGDNEQFF. DNA of the CDR3: TGTGCCAGCAGTTCGACTAGCGGGGACAATGAGCAGTTCTTC.

This clonotype was detected many times. The chain employs TRBV29-1 and TRBJ1-1; 9 bases are a match to TRBD1. Germline CDR1 is SQVTM and CDR2 is ANQGSEA. Trimming at V came to 6 bases and at J to 3 bases, leaving 8 bases not matched to a gene. The CDR3 length is 14 residues. This chain's CDR3 is CSVPGTGWDTEAFF. The CDR3 DNA reads as TGCAGCGTCCCCGGGACAGGGTGGGACACTGAAGCTTTCTTT.

The gene calls are TRBV28 and TRBJ2-7; 8 bases map to TRBD1. Unmatched junction bases numbered 17, after V lost 5 bases and J lost 2 bases. This CDR3 comprises 18 residues. Per the germline V gene, CDR1 is MDHEN and CDR2 is SYDVKM. This CDR3 reads CASSPFPGGGQFTYEQYF. The CDR3 DNA follows: TGTGCCAGCAGTCCATTCCCAGGGGGCGGTCAATTCACCTACGAGCAGTACTTC.

The sample holds many counts of this clonotype. This chain links TRBV7-3 with TRBJ1-2; D is possibly TRBD1 (5 bases). The CDR3 consists of 14 residues. Trimming removed 4 bases from V and 12 bases from J, with 21 bases in between. The germline V gene has CDR1 SGHTA and CDR2 FQGTGA. The CDR3 DNA follows: TGTGCCAGCAGCTCCCTCGCCCTCGGGACCTCCCACACCTTC. Its protein product is CASSSLALGTSHTF.

The chain carries TRBV7-9 and TRBJ1-6; 7 nucleotides line up with TRBD1. CDR1 and CDR2 (germline): SEHNR, FQNEAQ (reference sequence). Germline trimming cut 4 bases from V and 3 bases from J; bases unmatched to any gene: 6. CDR3 length equals 16 residues. This chain's CDR3 is CASSSGDSFYNSPLHF. CDR3 nucleotide sequence: TGTGCCAGCAGCTCAGGGGACAGCTTCTATAATTCACCCCTCCACTTT.

This chain joins TRBV6-1 and TRBJ2-1; weak D call: TRBD1 (8 bases). The CDR3 has 15 amino acids. V was cut by 6 bases and J by 6 bases, with 18 bases left in between. CDR1 and CDR2 from the germline V gene are MNHNS and SASEGT. The CDR3 coding sequence is TGTGCCAGCAGAACTGGACAGGGAGGGGCCAATGAGCAGTTCTTC. Translated, it gives CASRTGQGGANEQFF.

In its sample, this clonotype was seen a few times. For the CDR3, the DNA is TGCAGTGCTAGGGGGACAGGGGCTCGCGAGCAGTACTTC. It translates to CSARGTGAREQYF. V and J are TRBV20-1 and TRBJ2-7, with 10 bases fitting TRBD1. The germline CDR1 and CDR2 sequences are DFQATT and SNEGSKA (reference sequence). V shed 3 bases, J shed 6 bases, and the junction held 5 bases outside the gene matches. The length of the CDR3 is 13 residues.

This clonotype was seen only a few times. The chain couples TRBV7-8 to TRBJ1-3; D uncertain. CDR3 length equals 16 residues. Germline V gives CDR1 SGHVS, CDR2 FQNEAQ. V lost 2 bases and J lost 0, with 11 bases in between. In nucleotides, the CDR3 is TGTGCCAGCAGCTTATTTTCCGGAGACTCTGGAAACACCATATATTTT. This codes for CASSLFSGDSGNTIYF.

In its sample, this clonotype was seen many times. V and J are TRBV7-8 and TRBJ2-7; a possible D gene is TRBD1 (6 bases). From germline, CDR1 is SGHVS and CDR2 FQNEAQ. The CDR3 totals 16 residues. Trimming took 5 bases from V and 7 from J, leaving 24 bases between them. The CDR3 coding sequence is TGTGCCAGCAGCCCATCCCGGAGCAGGGGATATCCTGAGCAGTACTTC. It yields the protein CASSPSRSRGYPEQYF.

The V call is TRBV20-1, the J call TRBJ1-4, with 7 bases identical to TRBD1. This CDR3 region has 16 residues. Trimming cost V 0 bases and J 10 bases; bases outside gene matches: 14. Per the germline V gene, CDR1 is DFQATT and CDR2 is SNEGSKA (reference sequence). Here the CDR3 reads CSARDGLGQGGGKLFF. CDR3 bases: TGCAGTGCTAGAGATGGGTTGGGCCAGGGGGGAGGAAAACTGTTTTTT.

The rearrangement uses TRBV6-2 or TRBV6-3 and TRBJ2-7; D assignment may be TRBD1 or TRBD2 (5 bases each). CDR1 is MNHEY and CDR2 is SVGEGT in the germline V gene. The CDR3 consists of 14 residues. Between the trimmed V and J ends, which lost 7 bases and 2 bases, there was a span of 15 bases. The CDR3 protein is CASTLRDGAYEQYF. DNA of the CDR3: TGTGCCAGCACCCTCCGGGACGGAGCCTACGAGCAGTACTTC.

In its sample, this clonotype was seen many times. The chain joins TRBV2 to TRBJ1-2, with D perhaps matching TRBD1 (5 bases). V was trimmed by 7 bases and J by 4 bases, leaving 13 bases between them. Germline CDR1 reads SNHLY; CDR2 reads FYNNEI. This CDR3 is built from 13 residues. The CDR3 bases are TGTGCCAGCAAGCGGGAGGGGCTCTATGGCTACACCTTC. Amino acids: CASKREGLYGYTF.

Turning to this clonotype: A read error may be the cause here, since a much bigger clone is one base away. The V call is TRBV28, the J call TRBJ2-2; perhaps TRBD1 as D (7 bases). Germline V gene lookup returns CDR1 MDHEN and CDR2 SYDVKM. The length of the CDR3 is 13 residues. The chain's CDR3 is CASRAQGTGGLFF. CDR3 sequence (DNA): TGTGCCAGCAGAGCACAGGGGACCGGGGGGCTGTTTTTT.

This clonotype was seen many times. The rearrangement links TRBV19 to TRBJ2-7; D remains unclear. The V gene's germline CDR1 is LNHDA and CDR2 SQIVND (reference sequence). V was cut by 1 base and J by 1 base, with 11 bases left in between. This CDR3 is 15 amino acids long. The CDR3 region is CASSIAARPSYEQYF. DNA of the CDR3: TGTGCCAGTAGTATAGCGGCGCGCCCTTCCTACGAGCAGTACTTC.